The 28 T cell receptor beta chains listed next were all sequenced from one sample in a study of T cells in Graves' hyperthyroidism and ophthalmopathy (dated by TCRdb to about 2019). The library was produced with multiplex PCR. Reads for this sample came from an Illumina HiSeq 2000. The TCR beta CDR3 regions were amplified from the RNA transcripts. For the first round of RT-PCR on the TCR CDR3, the HTBI primer set was used together with the Qiagen OneStep RT-PCR kit. The public reads were reanalyzed by TCRdb: fastp trimming at Q25, MiXCR alignment, in-frame beta chains only. CDR3 protein duplicates are merged, each entry listing the most common genes and DNA. Here the sample has roughly 630,000 distinct CDR3 sequences; about a sixth occur a single time. The top ten hold around 6.6% of the sample. Sequenced sample: blood. These receptor sequences come from a woman aged 25-40 years with Graves' hyperthyroidism.

This clonotype was recorded a few times. The chain uses TRBV7-9 and TRBJ2-6; 7 bases map to TRBD1. The length of the CDR3 is 19 residues. V lost 1 base to trimming and J lost 0 bases; unmatched junction nucleotides: 9. Germline V CDR1 and CDR2: SEHNR, FQNEAQ (reference sequence). CDR3 sequence: CASSLDRDSLISGANVLTF. In DNA, the CDR3 is TGTGCCAGCAGCTTAGACCGGGACAGTCTTATCTCTGGGGCCAACGTCCTGACTTTC.

This clonotype was recorded a few times. The V and J genes are TRBV20-1 and TRBJ2-7, with 11 bases matching TRBD1. V lost 3 bases and J lost 4; bases outside the gene matches: 5. CDR3 length equals 14 residues. CDR1 and CDR2 (germline): DFQATT, SNEGSKA (reference sequence). The CDR3 is CSASVGQGVYEQYF. CDR3 nucleotides: TGCAGTGCTAGTGTGGGACAGGGGGTTTACGAGCAGTACTTC.

This clonotype was counted at least ten times. The J gene is TRBJ1-5, the V gene TRBV5-1; D uncertain. V was pared by 0 bases and J by 0 bases, with 13 bases between. The CDR3 sequence is 17 residues long. CDR1 is SGHRS, CDR2 YFSETQ, per germline. The CDR3 is CASSLGPEDYSNQPQHF. The CDR3 coding sequence is TGCGCCAGCAGCTTGGGGCCTGAGGACTATAGCAATCAGCCCCAGCATTTT.

This clonotype was observed many times. This rearrangement joins TRBV5-1 to TRBJ1-2; no reliable D call. The CDR3 runs to 13 residues. V was shortened by 0 bases and J by 5 bases, with 8 bases between the two germline ends. Germline CDR1 is SGHRS and CDR2 is YFSETQ. The CDR3 here is CASSLGAAYGYTF. CDR3 in DNA: TGCGCCAGCAGCTTGGGGGCGGCGTATGGCTACACCTTC.

This chain joins TRBV7-3 and TRBJ2-2; D is ambiguous. Deletions cut 11 bases from V and 0 bases from J, with 16 bases between. Germline CDR1 is SGHTA and CDR2 is FQGTGA. The CDR3 runs 15 residues. CDR3 residues: CAWSVGTTNTGELFF. The CDR3 DNA is TGTGCCTGGAGTGTGGGCACAACGAACACCGGGGAGCTGTTTTTT.

This clonotype has at least ten counts. This chain links TRBV5-1 with TRBJ2-7; TRBD1 matches 8 bases. Germline loops: CDR1 SGHRS, CDR2 YFSETQ. This CDR3 contains 14 residues. The V gene end was trimmed by 3 bases and the J gene end by 3 bases; junction bases not matched to a gene: 5. CDR3 bases: TGCGCCAGCAGCTCCGGGACAGGATTCTACGAGCAGTACTTC. It encodes CASSSGTGFYEQYF.

This clonotype has a count of ten or more. The rearrangement links TRBV15 to TRBJ2-7, with D perhaps assigned TRBD1 or TRBD2 (6 bases each). CDR3 length equals 14 residues. CDR1 is LNHNV and CDR2 is YYDKDF in the germline V gene (reference sequence). Between the trimmed V and J ends, which lost 5 bases and 7 bases, there was a span of 18 bases. DNA of the CDR3: TGTGCCACCAGCGGGGGGCTTCACACGGAGGAGCAGTACTTC. Translation gives CATSGGLHTEEQYF. Based on the CDR3 plus reference TRBV15 and TRBJ2-7, the full variable domain is DAMVIQNPRYQVTQFGKPVTLSCSQTLNHNVMYWYQQKSSQAPKLLFHYYDKDFNNEADTPDNFQSRRPNTSFCFLDIRSPGLGDTAMYLCATSGGLHTEEQYFGPGTRLTVT.

Only a few counts were recorded for this clonotype. The rearrangement joins TRBV7-2 to TRBJ2-5; 7 nucleotides match TRBD2. V shed 5 bases, J shed 5 bases, and the junction held 8 bases outside the gene matches. The germline gives CDR1 SGHTA, CDR2 FQGNSA. The CDR3 spans 14 residues. CDR3 DNA sequence: TGTGCCAGCAGCCCCGGACTAGGCTTGGAGACCCAGTACTTC. This gives the protein CASSPGLGLETQYF.

This clonotype was counted between two and nine times. V gene TRBV27 combines with J gene TRBJ2-1; TRBD2 aligns across 9 bases. Germline trimming cut 5 bases from V and 8 bases from J; bases unmatched to any gene: 10. The CDR3 consists of 15 residues. CDR1 and CDR2 (germline): MNHEY, SMNVEV (reference sequence). The CDR3 bases are TGTGCCAGCAGTCCCGGGACTAGCTTATTGGATGAGCAGTTCTTC. It is translated as CASSPGTSLLDEQFF.

The table lists this clonotype with many counts. The J gene is TRBJ2-7, the V gene TRBV30; 7 bases fit TRBD1. Germline lookup yields CDR1 GTSNPN and CDR2 SVGIG (reference sequence). J was trimmed by 4 bases and V by 6 bases; bases with no gene match: 18. The CDR3 runs 16 residues. The CDR3 here is CACNAGTALGRYEQYF. The CDR3 region has the DNA TGTGCCTGCAACGCCGGGACAGCCCTAGGACGATACGAGCAGTACTTC.

This clonotype was counted ten times or more. This chain connects TRBV30 to TRBJ1-3, with unresolved D. Germline V lookup: CDR1 GTSNPN, CDR2 SVGIG (reference sequence). Trimming left V 0 bases short and J 0 bases short, with 12 bases between. This CDR3 is built from 16 residues. CDR3 sequence reads: CAWSVRPRRSGNTIYF. CDR3 bases: TGTGCCTGGAGTGTACGACCTCGTCGCTCTGGAAACACCATATATTTT.

This clonotype was recorded a few times. V and J are TRBV7-2 and TRBJ1-1; D may be TRBD1 (5 bases). V lost 3 bases to trimming and J lost 4 bases, with 15 bases between them. The CDR3 extends over 15 amino acids. Germline values: CDR1 SGHTA, CDR2 FQGNSA. The CDR3 loop reads CASSFSRGVGTEAFF. DNA of the CDR3: TGTGCCAGCAGCTTTTCCCGGGGGGTCGGCACTGAAGCTTTCTTT.

The genes are TRBV24-1 and TRBJ1-2; TRBD1 agrees at 7 bases. The germline CDR1 and CDR2 sequences are KGHDR and SFDVKD. This CDR3 comprises 14 residues. V shed 1 base, J shed 7 bases, and the junction held 5 bases outside the gene matches. The CDR3: CATSDFRTGTGYTF. In DNA, the CDR3 is TGTGCCACCAGTGATTTCCGGACAGGAACTGGCTACACCTTC.

This clonotype has at least ten counts. The V call is TRBV2, the J call TRBJ2-3; D is uncertain. Germline assignment: CDR1 SNHLY and CDR2 FYNNEI. The V gene lost 4 bases and the J gene lost 0 bases, with 23 bases spanning the gap. CDR3 size: 19 residues. The chain's CDR3 is CASSGSSPPDPFSTDTQYF. The CDR3 DNA reads as TGTGCCAGCAGTGGCTCAAGTCCGCCTGACCCCTTTAGCACAGATACGCAGTATTTT. Based on the CDR3 plus reference TRBV2 and TRBJ2-3, the full variable domain is EPEVTQTPSHQVTQMGQEVILRCVPISNHLYFYWYRQILGQKVEFLVSFYNNEISEKSEIFDDQFSVERPDGSNFTLKIRSTKLEDSAMYFCASSGSSPPDPFSTDTQYFGPGTRLTVL.

A remark on this clonotype: This may arise from a read error, as a much more abundant clone is one base away. The chain couples TRBV7-2 to TRBJ2-5; D possibly uses TRBD1 or TRBD2 (5 bases each). The J call could be wrong; TRBJ2-1 is a better fit for the DNA end. Looked up from germline, CDR1 is SGHTA and CDR2 is FQGNSA. This CDR3 spans 15 amino acids. The chain's CDR3 is CASSPPPGLGETQFF. The CDR3 DNA follows: TGTGCCAGCAGCCCCCCCCCGGGGTTGGGGGAGACCCAGTTCTTC.

With respect to this clonotype: A single base separates this from a much larger clone, so it may be a read error. This chain uses TRBV5-1 with TRBJ1-1; a weak D match, TRBD1 (5 bases). This CDR3 spans 16 amino acids. Trimming removed 10 bases from V and 0 bases from J, with 22 bases in between. The germline CDR1 and CDR2 sequences are SGHRS and YFSETQ. As DNA, the CDR3 is TGCGCCGGCGCGGGGGGGGTGGGGGTGATGAACACTGAAGCTTTCTTT. Translated: CAGAGGVGVMNTEAFF.

This clonotype was found many times. The rearrangement links TRBV3-1 to TRBJ1-4; D ambiguous. The V end was cut by 4 bases, the J end by 9 bases, with 9 bases between. The CDR3 runs to 12 residues. Germline CDR1 reads LGHDT; CDR2 reads YNNKEL (reference sequence). The CDR3 DNA is TGTGCCAGCAGCCGAGACGATCAAAAACTGTTTTTT. It translates to CASSRDDQKLFF.

This clonotype came up many times. J is TRBJ1-6 and V is TRBV12-3 or TRBV12-4; no clear D gene. The CDR3 has 16 amino acids. The V end was cut by 3 bases, the J end by 0 bases, with 9 bases between. CDR3 region: CASSLGSTSYNSPLHF. The CDR3 coding sequence is TGTGCCAGCAGTTTGGGGTCCACCTCCTATAATTCACCCCTCCACTTT.

This clonotype was detected many times. This sequence joins TRBV30 and TRBJ2-1; D is unresolved. CDR1 and CDR2 (germline): GTSNPN, SVGIG (reference sequence). Deletions cut 0 bases from V and 9 bases from J, with 18 bases between. This CDR3 has 15 amino acids. The CDR3 loop reads CAWSVRLDPRGEQFF. Here the CDR3 DNA reads TGTGCCTGGAGTGTACGTCTCGACCCCCGTGGTGAGCAGTTCTTC.

This chain uses TRBV7-6 with TRBJ2-1; the D gene is possibly TRBD1 (5 bases). The CDR3 has 15 amino acids. V dropped 5 bases and J dropped 6 bases, with 17 bases sitting between them. Germline CDR1 is SGHVS and CDR2 is FNYEAQ. CDR3 bases: TGTGCCAGCAGCCCCCACAATCAGGGCGCCAATGAGCAGTTCTTC. This sequence encodes CASSPHNQGANEQFF.

This clonotype has only a few counts. CDR3 residues: CASSPKKRSGLGLAGTDTQYF. As DNA, the CDR3 is TGTGCCAGCAGCCCAAAGAAAAGGTCGGGCCTCGGGCTAGCGGGCACAGATACGCAGTATTTT. The V and J genes are TRBV9 and TRBJ2-3; 7 bases match TRBD2. Per germline, CDR1 SGDLS and CDR2 YYNGEE. With V trimmed by 4 bases and J by 1 base, 24 bases remained unmatched. CDR3 length: 21 amino acids.

V usage is TRBV5-1 and J usage is TRBJ2-7; the match to TRBD2 covers 8 bases. The length of the CDR3 is 14 residues. V shed 4 bases and J 5 bases; nucleotides not matched to a gene: 8. Germline CDR1 is SGHRS and CDR2 is YFSETQ. The CDR3: CASSMPGGHHEQYF. DNA for the CDR3: TGCGCCAGCAGCATGCCGGGAGGGCACCACGAGCAGTACTTC.

With regard to this clonotype: A read error is likely, as this CDR3 ends without the conserved phenylalanine or tryptophan. The chain's CDR3 is CASSFGPGGGSINEQYL. The CDR3, as DNA: TGTGCCAGCAGTTTTGGACCCGGGGGCGGGAGTATAAACGAGCAGTACCTC. J is TRBJ2-7 and V is TRBV27; TRBD2 is a possible D gene (7 bases). Germline CDR1 reads MNHEY; CDR2 reads SMNVEV (reference sequence). The germline V and J ends were trimmed by 3 bases and 5 bases, with 23 bases remaining between them. CDR3 length: 17 residues.

J is TRBJ2-1 and V is TRBV4-2; 7 nucleotides agree with TRBD2. Germline lookup yields CDR1 LGHNA and CDR2 YNFKEQ. V shed 3 bases and J 4 bases; nucleotides not matched to a gene: 18. This CDR3 comprises 19 residues. This CDR3 is CASSQGTKSGKTSYNEQFF. The DNA for the CDR3 is TGTGCCAGCAGCCAGGGGACCAAAAGCGGGAAGACTTCATACAATGAGCAGTTCTTC.

This clonotype was recorded many times. This chain connects TRBV20-1 to TRBJ2-7; perhaps TRBD2 as D (6 bases). This CDR3 contains 14 residues. In germline, CDR1 is DFQATT, CDR2 SNEGSKA (reference sequence). V was trimmed by 0 bases and J by 3 bases, leaving 12 bases between them. The CDR3 sequence: CSARDSGSNYEQYF. CDR3 coding DNA: TGCAGTGCTAGAGATAGCGGATCTAACTACGAGCAGTACTTC.

This clonotype was picked up many times. This chain joins TRBV3-1 and TRBJ2-7, with D tentatively TRBD2 (6 bases). Germline CDR1 reads LGHDT; CDR2 reads YNNKEL (reference sequence). With 2 bases removed from V and 2 bases from J, the gap between germline ends came to 10 bases. This CDR3 is 14 amino acids long. The DNA for the CDR3 is TGTGCCAGCAGCCAATCTAGCGCCGCCTACGAGCAGTACTTC. Translating it yields CASSQSSAAYEQYF.

This clonotype was seen more than once but under ten times. This chain uses TRBV4-2 with TRBJ2-1; 11 nucleotides line up with TRBD2. V dropped 0 bases and J dropped 5; count of bases not matched to a gene: 6. This CDR3 has 17 residues. The germline gives CDR1 LGHNA, CDR2 YNFKEQ. The CDR3 here is CASSQDSSGRADNEQFF. The CDR3 region has the DNA TGTGCCAGCAGCCAAGATAGTAGCGGGAGGGCCGACAATGAGCAGTTCTTC.

This clonotype was detected ten times or more. This rearrangement joins TRBV11-3 to TRBJ1-6; TRBD1 is a possible D gene (6 bases). The germline CDR1 and CDR2 sequences are SGHNT and YENEEA. The CDR3 is made up of 20 amino acids. The ends were cut back, 3 bases at V and 5 bases at J, with 26 bases in the middle. The CDR3 DNA sequence: TGTGCCAGCAGCTTTTGGGGACAACGGCGGAGGCATAGTGATAATTCACCCCTCCACTTT. Amino acid sequence: CASSFWGQRRRHSDNSPLHF.